A single sample gave rise to the 7 T cell receptor beta chains below, sequenced in a study of blood T cells in healthy people across ages. Alongside a J-beta primer mix, a sample-barcoded 5' primer served in a second PCR lasting roughly 6 to 12 cycles. TCRdb reanalysed the 5' RACE reads using MiXCR and keeps one entry per CDR3 protein. The sample gives over 1,300,000 distinct CDR3 sequences, approximately 59% of which show up once; 5.5% to 8% is in the top ten. Sequencing used blood. Receptor source: a man aged 18 to 35 in good health.

The genes are TRBV5-1 and TRBJ2-3, with 9 bases lining up with TRBD2. The length of the CDR3 is 17 residues. After removal of 4 bases from V and 1 base from J, the junction contained 10 bases not matched to a gene. Per germline, CDR1 SGHRS and CDR2 YFSETQ. CDR3 region: CASSPPISGGGTDTQYF. CDR3 nucleotides: TGCGCCAGCAGCCCCCCAATTAGCGGGGGTGGCACAGATACGCAGTATTTT. Combining the CDR3 with reference TRBV5-1 and TRBJ2-3 gives the whole variable domain KAGVTQTPRYLIKTRGQQVTLSCSPISGHRSVSWYQQTPGQGLQFLFEYFSETQRNKGNFPGRFSGRQFSNSRSEMNVSTLELGDSALYLCASSPPISGGGTDTQYFGPGTRLTVL.

The rearrangement uses TRBV20-1 and TRBJ1-5; D might be TRBD1 (5 bases). Trimming left V 6 bases short and J 6 bases short, with 15 bases between. Per germline, CDR1 DFQATT and CDR2 SNEGSKA (reference sequence). The CDR3 runs to 13 residues. The CDR3 loop reads CSARGRGGQPQHF. The DNA of the CDR3 is TGCAGTGCGCGAGGTCGGGGGGGTCAGCCCCAGCATTTT.

This chain uses TRBV7-2 with TRBJ1-2, with D possibly being TRBD1 (6 bases). Looked up from germline, CDR1 is SGHTA and CDR2 is FQGNSA. The CDR3 loop spans 17 amino acids. The ends were cut back, 5 bases at V and 7 bases at J, with 26 bases in the middle. The CDR3 coding sequence is TGTGCCAGCAGCCCATGGGGGGCCTCGCAAGTGTCCTGTGGCTACACCTTC. Its protein is CASSPWGASQVSCGYTF.

This clonotype appeared a few times. The chain uses TRBV4-1 and TRBJ2-5; 7 bases agree with TRBD1. The CDR3 totals 15 residues. J was trimmed by 5 bases and V by 0 bases; bases with no gene match: 6. CDR1 MGHRA and CDR2 YSYEKL come from the germline V gene. The CDR3 spells CASSQDGQGDETQYF. CDR3 DNA: TGCGCCAGCAGCCAAGATGGCCAGGGGGACGAGACCCAGTACTTC.

There are a few counts of this clonotype. The V call is TRBV5-1, the J call TRBJ2-7; 7 bases fit TRBD2. CDR1 SGHRS and CDR2 YFSETQ come from the germline V gene. V lost 4 bases and J lost 3; bases outside the gene matches: 7. CDR3 length: 14 amino acids. The CDR3 protein is CASSVEPSGYEQYF. The CDR3 nucleotides are TGCGCCAGCAGCGTGGAGCCTAGCGGCTACGAGCAGTACTTC. The variable domain in full, with the rest retrieved from reference TRBV5-1 and TRBJ2-7, is KAGVTQTPRYLIKTRGQQVTLSCSPISGHRSVSWYQQTPGQGLQFLFEYFSETQRNKGNFPGRFSGRQFSNSRSEMNVSTLELGDSALYLCASSVEPSGYEQYFGPGTRLTVT.

This clonotype turned up a few times. The chain recombines TRBV7-2 with TRBJ2-3; tentatively, D is TRBD2 (5 bases). The CDR3 extends over 16 amino acids. The germline V gene encodes CDR1 SGHTA and CDR2 FQGNSA. V was trimmed by 7 bases and J by 2 bases, leaving 19 bases between them. Here the CDR3 reads CASTTVPGFHTDTQYF. The CDR3 coding sequence is TGTGCCAGCACCACCGTCCCGGGGTTCCACACAGATACGCAGTATTTT.

The genes are TRBV25-1 and TRBJ2-1; perhaps TRBD2 as D (5 bases). The V gene's germline CDR1 is MGHDK and CDR2 SYGVNS. V dropped 4 bases and J dropped 15 bases, with 19 bases sitting between them. The CDR3 runs to 13 residues. The CDR3 nucleotides are TGTGCCAGCAGTGGGCTAGCAGAATCTCATCCGTTCTTC. It is translated as CASSGLAESHPFF.